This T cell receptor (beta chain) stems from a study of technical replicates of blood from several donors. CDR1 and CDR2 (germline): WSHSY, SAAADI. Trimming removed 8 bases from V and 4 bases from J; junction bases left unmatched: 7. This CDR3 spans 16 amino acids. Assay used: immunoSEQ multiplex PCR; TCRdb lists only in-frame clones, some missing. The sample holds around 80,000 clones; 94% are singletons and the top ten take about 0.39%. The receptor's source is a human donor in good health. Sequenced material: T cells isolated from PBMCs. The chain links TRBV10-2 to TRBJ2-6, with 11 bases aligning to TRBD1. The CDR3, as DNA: TGCGCCAGCGGAGGGACAGGGGGAACGGGGGCCAACGTCCTGACTTTC. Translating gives CASGGTGGTGANVLTF.